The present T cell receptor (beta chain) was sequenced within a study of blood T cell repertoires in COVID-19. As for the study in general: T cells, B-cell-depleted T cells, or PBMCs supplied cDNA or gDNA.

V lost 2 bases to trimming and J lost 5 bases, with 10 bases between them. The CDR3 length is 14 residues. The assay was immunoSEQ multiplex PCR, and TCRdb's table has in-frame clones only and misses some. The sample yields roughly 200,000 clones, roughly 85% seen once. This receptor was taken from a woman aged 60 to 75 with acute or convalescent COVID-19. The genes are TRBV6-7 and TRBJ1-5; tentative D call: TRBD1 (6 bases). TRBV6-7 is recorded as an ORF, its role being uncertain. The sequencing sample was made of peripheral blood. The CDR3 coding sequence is TGTGCCAGCAGTTACCCCTGGACAGATCAGCCCCAGCATTTT. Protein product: CASSYPWTDQPQHF.